The rows below give T cell receptor beta chains drawn from one sample of a study of T cell repertoires in cytomegalovirus infection. These TCRs' antigens remain unknown. TCRdb re-analysed the reads in MiXCR, keeping a single row per CDR3 protein. The data show 160,000 or so distinct CDR3 sequences, about 22% seen once. The input for sequencing was CD8+ T cells from cultured PBMCs, taken from culture after CMV antigen stimulation. The receptors were gathered from a human donor in good health (CMV status not recorded). Some clones in this sample may be carry-over from other donors' samples. The CDR3 runs from the conserved cysteine through the conserved F or W. Fields, in order: J gene, V gene, CDR3 protein.

>TRBJ1-2|TRBV7-2
CASSLGDRINYGYTF
>TRBJ1-6|TRBV6-2/TRBV6-3
CASSPTRTSPLHF
>TRBJ2-2|TRBV7-8
CASSEDLRRGTNTGELFF
>TRBJ2-7|TRBV28
CASINLSSYEQYF
>TRBJ1-3|TRBV7-6
CASSLGGFGNTIYF
>TRBJ2-7|TRBV19
CASTPTGTPTRPYEQYF
>TRBJ1-1|TRBV7-6
CASSAGQGVTEAFF
>TRBJ2-1|TRBV27
CASSLSSGGELYNEQFF
>TRBJ2-5|TRBV7-6
CASSLATTVYQETQYF
>TRBJ2-5|TRBV6-5
CASSYSTGEETQYF
>TRBJ1-6|TRBV19
CASSEGAIDNSPLHF
>TRBJ2-7|TRBV28
CASSFGLPTYEQYF
>TRBJ1-2|TRBV6-6
CASSYSFQGAADGYTF
>TRBJ2-7|TRBV5-4
CAISPGLQDYEQYF
>TRBJ1-1|TRBV7-9
CASSGREQVHMDTEAFF
>TRBJ2-2|TRBV12-3/TRBV12-4
CASSLVGGVAFGELFF
>TRBJ1-2|TRBV4-1
CASSQGLDGYTF
>TRBJ1-1|TRBV7-2
CASSDRGDTEAFF
>TRBJ1-1|TRBV5-4
CASSFWGNTEAFF
>TRBJ1-2|TRBV7-2
CASSLTGGAYGYTF
>TRBJ1-3|TRBV7-6
CASGVRPHDPGNTIYF
>TRBJ1-2|TRBV15
CATSRDRAAGYGYTF
>TRBJ1-4|TRBV7-6
CASSLGSGGEKLFF
>TRBJ2-5|TRBV27
CASSLYGQGSGSETQYF
>TRBJ1-5|TRBV28
CASSLGYQPQHF
>TRBJ1-1|TRBV27
CASSLRVWGKSDATEAFF
>TRBJ2-3|TRBV4-3
CASSHPPTSGSTDTQYF
>TRBJ2-3|TRBV7-8
CASSYLLSGESTDTQYF
>TRBJ2-7|TRBV7-2
CASSLEGASSYEQYF
>TRBJ2-7|TRBV7-8
CASSLEATGSLQRF
>TRBJ1-2|TRBV7-2
CASSLAKAATGTGYTF
>TRBJ2-3|TRBV4-1
CASSQDPDYTQYF
>TRBJ1-2|TRBV6-4
CASRDNRDSYGYTF
>TRBJ2-2|TRBV7-2
CASSSSGLAVTGELFF
>TRBJ1-1|TRBV12-3/TRBV12-4
CASSFSGIEAFF
>TRBJ2-1|TRBV7-9
CASSLVGRGVGEQFF
>TRBJ2-4|TRBV5-5
CASSLEGHSKNIQYF
>TRBJ1-1|TRBV14
CASSQTGQGTEAFF
>TRBJ1-1|TRBV10-2
CASSESRGRRTEAFF
>TRBJ1-3|TRBV7-6
CASSLRSPEQSSGNTIYF
>TRBJ1-1|TRBV6-2/TRBV6-3
CASSYEVNTEAFF
>TRBJ2-7|TRBV5-6
CASSLGSYLSSYEQYF
>TRBJ2-7|TRBV7-2
CASSSHRAGTGYYEQYF
>TRBJ2-3|TRBV12-3/TRBV12-4
CASSVLHNTQYF
>TRBJ2-7|TRBV11-2
CASSLELGLQGQYF
>TRBJ2-2|TRBV7-9
CASSLRDSSTGELFF